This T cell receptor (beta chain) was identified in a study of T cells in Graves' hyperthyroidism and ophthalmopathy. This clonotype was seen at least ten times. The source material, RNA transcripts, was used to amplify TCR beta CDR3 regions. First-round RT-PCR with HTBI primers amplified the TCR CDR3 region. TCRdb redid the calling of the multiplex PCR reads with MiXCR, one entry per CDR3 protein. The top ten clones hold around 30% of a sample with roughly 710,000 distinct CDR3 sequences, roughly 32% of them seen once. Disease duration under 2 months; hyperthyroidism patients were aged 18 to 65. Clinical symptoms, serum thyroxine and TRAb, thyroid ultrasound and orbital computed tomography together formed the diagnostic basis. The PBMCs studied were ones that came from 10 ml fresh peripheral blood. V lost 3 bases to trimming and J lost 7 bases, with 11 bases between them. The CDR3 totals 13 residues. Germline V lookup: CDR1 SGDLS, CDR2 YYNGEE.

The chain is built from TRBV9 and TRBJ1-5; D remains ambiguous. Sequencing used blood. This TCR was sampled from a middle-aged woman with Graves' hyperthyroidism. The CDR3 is CASSASPGQPQHF. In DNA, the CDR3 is TGTGCCAGCAGCGCCTCTCCGGGGCAGCCCCAGCATTTT.